Detailed here is one TCR beta chain. The method was immunoSEQ multiplex PCR; TCRdb's version includes in-frame clones alone and lacks a portion of them. The sample comprises some 95,000 clones, around 88% of which are singletons, and 13% to 15% rests with the top ten. This record comes from a study of control samples from healthy donors and cancer patients. From germline, CDR1 is MGHRA and CDR2 YSYEKL. The CDR3 consists of 13 residues. Trimming took 5 bases from V and 1 from J, leaving 9 bases between them. The origin of this receptor is a man aged 30 to 39 in good health. Sequenced sample: blood. V usage is TRBV4-1 and J usage is TRBJ2-7, with D perhaps TRBD1 (5 bases). The DNA of the CDR3 is TGCGCCAGCAGCGTGACAGAGTCCTACGAGCAGTACTTC. It yields the protein CASSVTESYEQYF.